Listed below are T cell receptor beta chains from one sample, sequenced in a study of metastatic and nonmetastatic thyroid tumors. TCRdb recomputed clones from the PCR reads via MiXCR. The data show tens of thousands of clones, more than 15% seen once. Sequencing used blood. The receptor set was obtained from a female donor with papillary thyroid cancer or a benign thyroid nodule (not recorded which). Some clones in this sample may be carry-over from other donors' samples. Each CDR3 is given with its conserved first and last residue. The D gene is left open where the match is weak. Size is stated for part of the rows, as once, few or many counts, or as a class when the clone is expanded.

size	V	D	J	DNA	CDR3
.	TRBV5-1	TRBD1	TRBJ2-6	TGCGCCAGCAGCTTCACAGGGGACTCTGGGGCCAACGTCCTGACTTTC	CASSFTGDSGANVLTF
few	TRBV6-1	.	TRBJ2-1	TGTGCCAGCAGTGGACTAGGGTTCCCTGAGCAGTTCTTC	CASSGLGFPEQFF
.	TRBV5-1	TRBD2	TRBJ2-2	TGCGCCAGCAGCTTGAGTAGCGGGAGGCCTAACACCGGGGAGCTGTTTTTT	CASSLSSGRPNTGELFF
.	TRBV6-1	TRBD2	TRBJ2-7	TGTGCCAGCAGTGAAGCGAACATACTAGCGTTCGCATACGAGCAGTACTTC	CASSEANILAFAYEQYF
many	TRBV7-6	.	TRBJ2-1	TGTGCCAGCAGCTTAACACAGCTGAACAATGAGCAGTTCTTC	CASSLTQLNNEQFF
many	TRBV5-4	TRBD1	TRBJ2-7	TGTGCCAGCAGCCCGGGACAGTTCACCTACGAGCAGTACTTC	CASSPGQFTYEQYF
many	TRBV6-1	TRBD2	TRBJ2-1	TGTGCCAGCAGTGAGCCCCAGCGGGAGTTGGCCCAGAAGCATGAGCAGTTCTTC	CASSEPQRELAQKHEQFF
.	TRBV28	.	TRBJ1-2	TGTGCCAGCAGTGAGGCAGGGGAGGGCTACACCTTC	CASSEAGEGYTF
many	TRBV20-1	TRBD2	TRBJ2-1	TGCAGTGCGGGGCTAGCGGGAGGGCCTTCCTACAATGAGCAGTTCTTC	CSAGLAGGPSYNEQFF
few	TRBV28	.	TRBJ1-5	TGTGCCAGCAGGAGCAATAAGCCCAAGCATTTT	CASRSNKPKHF